Detailed here is one TCR beta chain. The antigen is undetermined. The V and J ends lost 9 bases and 3 bases, in that order; junction bases with no gene match: 8. Germline V gene data show CDR1 as SNHLY and CDR2 as FYNNEI. The CDR3 totals 14 residues. Samples were assayed with immunoSEQ v3.0 at survey level. Clones were read by immunoSEQ multiplex PCR, and TCRdb kept only the in-frame ones, dropping some. The data hold some 12,000 clones, with around 83% observed a single time. The sample is drawn from a study of long-term antiretroviral therapy in people with HIV. Findings of the study overall: Even long-term ART left TRB diversity below transplant donor controls, despite gains.

The origin of this receptor is a man in his forties or fifties with HIV. The chain uses TRBV2 and TRBJ2-1; 7 bases are shared with TRBD2. The sample here was unsorted PBMCs, taken 1.2 years after starting antiretroviral therapy. The CDR3 loop is CARNDRDYYNEQFF. In DNA form, the CDR3 reads TGTGCCAGGAACGACCGGGACTACTACAATGAGCAGTTCTTC. The complete variable domain, with remaining parts taken from reference TRBV2 and TRBJ2-1, reads EPEVTQTPSHQVTQMGQEVILRCVPISNHLYFYWYRQILGQKVEFLVSFYNNEISEKSEIFDDQFSVERPDGSNFTLKIRSTKLEDSAMYFCARNDRDYYNEQFFGPGTRLTVL.